The T cell receptor beta chain under discussion was sequenced for a study of blood T cell repertoires in COVID-19. Methods used by the authors: It was from reference gene primer amplification that nucleated cell counts were estimated. Method: immunoSEQ multiplex PCR; TCRdb's copy keeps in-frame clones and lacks some. V, J and clone size were drawn from that table, and D and trimming were deduced from the DNA. The table lists 35,000 to 40,000 clones, 81% of them singletons. CDR1 and CDR2 from the germline V gene are WSHSY and SAAADI. V gave up 7 bases and J gave up 5 bases, with 14 bases separating them. The CDR3 has 13 residues.

The source material was peripheral blood. This chain joins TRBV10-2 and TRBJ1-1; no clear D gene. The sequence was collected from a man older than 75 with active or convalescent COVID-19. As DNA, the CDR3 is TGCGCCAGCACTCCCCAACCGAGGACTGAAGCTTTCTTT. Translating gives CASTPQPRTEAFF.